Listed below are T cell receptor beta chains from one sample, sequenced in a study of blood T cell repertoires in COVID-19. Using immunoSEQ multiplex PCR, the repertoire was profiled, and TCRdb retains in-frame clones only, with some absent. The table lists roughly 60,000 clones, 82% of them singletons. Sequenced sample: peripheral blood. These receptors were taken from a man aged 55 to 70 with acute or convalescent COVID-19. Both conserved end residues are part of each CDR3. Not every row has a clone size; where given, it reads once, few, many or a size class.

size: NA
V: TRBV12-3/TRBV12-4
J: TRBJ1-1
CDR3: CASSKGRNTEAFF

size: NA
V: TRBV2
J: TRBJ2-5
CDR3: CASRVGQLRETQYF

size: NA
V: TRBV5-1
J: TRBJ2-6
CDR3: CASSRLGGSGANVLTF

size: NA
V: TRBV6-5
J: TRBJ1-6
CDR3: CASAAGDNSPLHF

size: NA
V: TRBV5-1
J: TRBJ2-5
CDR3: CASSFTGGVETQYF

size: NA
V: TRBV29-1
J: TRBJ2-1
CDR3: CSTARGGGYNEQFF

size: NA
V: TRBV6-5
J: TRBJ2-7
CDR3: CASSLQRESYEQYF

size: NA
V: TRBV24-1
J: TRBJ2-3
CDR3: CATSDPTGLNTDTQYF

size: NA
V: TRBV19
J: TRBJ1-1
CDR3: CASSIYTVNTEAFF

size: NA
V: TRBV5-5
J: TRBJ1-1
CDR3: CASNLAGNTEAFF

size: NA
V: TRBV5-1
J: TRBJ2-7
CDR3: CASSLGLAVSGWAYEQYF

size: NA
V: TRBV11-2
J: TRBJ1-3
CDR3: CASRISDTIYF

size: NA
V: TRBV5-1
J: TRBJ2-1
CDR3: CASSLVGTAYNEQFF

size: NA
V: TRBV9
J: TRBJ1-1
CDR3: CASSVGKQGGTEAFF

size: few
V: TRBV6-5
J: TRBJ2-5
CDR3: CASSSLRDWRETQYF

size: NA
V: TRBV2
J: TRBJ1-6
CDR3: CASAGNNSPLHF

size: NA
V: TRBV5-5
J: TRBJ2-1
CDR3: CASSRTGTGSDEQFF

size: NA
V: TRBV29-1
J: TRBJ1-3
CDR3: CSVVNETASGNTIYF

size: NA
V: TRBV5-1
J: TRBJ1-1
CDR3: CASSSLPGSRTEAFF

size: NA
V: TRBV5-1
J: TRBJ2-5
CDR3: CASSLGGADRAETQYF

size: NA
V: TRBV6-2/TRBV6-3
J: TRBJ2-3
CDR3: CASSDLGGTDTQYF

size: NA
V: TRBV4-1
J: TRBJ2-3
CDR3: CASSPGDSTDTQYF

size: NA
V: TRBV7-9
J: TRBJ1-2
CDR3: CASSLVNGYGYTF

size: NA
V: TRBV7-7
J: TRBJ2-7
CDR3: CASSPAAGGYEQYF

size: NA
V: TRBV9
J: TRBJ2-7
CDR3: CASSATGSSYEQYF

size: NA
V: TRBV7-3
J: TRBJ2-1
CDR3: CASSSTSGGYNEQFF

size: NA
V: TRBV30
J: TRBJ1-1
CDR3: CAWSVWTGAKNTEAFF

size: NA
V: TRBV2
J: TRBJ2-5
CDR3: CASSDGFRGETQYF

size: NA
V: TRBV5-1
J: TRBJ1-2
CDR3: CASSWGTGDGSYGYTF

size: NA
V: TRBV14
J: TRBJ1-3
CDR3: CASSPNGNTIYF

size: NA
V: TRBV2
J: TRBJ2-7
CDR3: CASRVGQVLGEQYF

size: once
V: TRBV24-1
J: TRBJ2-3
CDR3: CATSDYDLLAGGRDTQYF

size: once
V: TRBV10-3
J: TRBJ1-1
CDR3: CAISQAGEAFF